The next 10 T cell receptor beta chains were all read from a single sample in a study of T-cell reconstitution after alpha-beta-depleted transplantation in children. Construction of the TCRbeta library involved unique molecular identifiers. TCRdb passed the PCR reads through MiXCR, listing each CDR3 protein once. The table has some 260,000 distinct CDR3 sequences, under 30% seen once. The material sequenced was PBMCs, mostly from graft donor cells, taken 360 days after TCRalphabeta/CD19-depleted stem cell transplant. The source is a female patient aged 2-9 years who had a stem cell transplant for congenital amegakaryocytic thrombocytopenia, so the T cells may come from the graft donor.

At least ten counts were recorded for this clonotype. The rearrangement links TRBV20-1 to TRBJ2-7; D is ambiguous. Germline V lookup: CDR1 DFQATT, CDR2 SNEGSKA (reference sequence). The V end lost 5 bases, the J end lost 0 bases, and 11 bases lay between the germline ends. This CDR3 contains 13 residues. Written as DNA, the CDR3 is TGCAGTGCTCCGATATCGACCTCCTACGAGCAGTACTTC. This gives the protein CSAPISTSYEQYF.

This chain connects TRBV6-5 to TRBJ2-7; TRBD2 matches 9 bases. V lost 3 bases to trimming and J lost 2 bases; unmatched junction nucleotides: 5. Germline V lookup: CDR1 MNHEY, CDR2 SVGAGI. This CDR3 has 15 residues. The CDR3 protein is CASSYSSGRPYEQYF. The CDR3 nucleotides read TGTGCCAGCAGTTATTCGAGCGGGAGGCCCTACGAGCAGTACTTC.

The rearrangement joins TRBV20-1 to TRBJ2-2; 11 bases map to TRBD2. The length of the CDR3 is 16 residues. Trimming removed 4 bases from V and 0 bases from J; junction bases left unmatched: 4. Germline lookup yields CDR1 DFQATT and CDR2 SNEGSKA (reference sequence). The CDR3 region has the DNA TGCAGTGCTACGGGACTAGCGGCCTCGAACACCGGGGAGCTGTTTTTT. It encodes CSATGLAASNTGELFF.

The chain employs TRBV20-1 and TRBJ2-5; tentative D call: TRBD2 (6 bases). The V gene's germline CDR1 is DFQATT and CDR2 SNEGSKA (reference sequence). V gave up 2 bases and J gave up 1 base, with 11 bases separating them. The CDR3 extends over 14 amino acids. The CDR3 loop is CSARSGEIQETQYF. The CDR3 bases are TGCAGTGCTAGATCGGGGGAGATCCAAGAGACCCAGTACTTC.

This clonotype was detected only once. The chain joins TRBV6-5 to TRBJ1-6; no firm D call. Germline loops: CDR1 MNHEY, CDR2 SVGAGI. Trimming pared 2 bases from V and 11 bases from J, leaving 7 bases between. This CDR3 has 12 residues. CDR3 DNA: TGTGCCAGCAGTTACGGGCAGCCACCCCTCCACTTT. Its translation is CASSYGQPPLHF.

In its sample, this clonotype was seen a few times. The chain is built from TRBV7-9 and TRBJ1-4; D is undetermined. V was shortened by 3 bases and J by 7 bases, with 9 bases between the two germline ends. This CDR3 has 13 residues. Germline CDR1 reads SEHNR; CDR2 reads FQNEAQ (reference sequence). DNA of the CDR3: TGTGCCAGCAGCTTTCCGGGGAGTGAAAAACTGTTTTTT. Protein sequence: CASSFPGSEKLFF.

V usage is TRBV12-3 or TRBV12-4 and J usage is TRBJ1-4, with unresolved D. The CDR3 has 15 residues. The V and J ends lost 3 bases and 0 bases respectively, with 8 bases between them. CDR3 coding DNA: TGTGCCAGCAGTTTGGCTGGGACAACTAATGAAAAACTGTTTTTT. Its translation is CASSLAGTTNEKLFF.

The rearrangement links TRBV9 to TRBJ1-1; TRBD1 matches at 10 bases. V lost 0 bases and J lost 4; bases outside the gene matches: 3. Germline loops: CDR1 SGDLS, CDR2 YYNGEE. There are 15 residues in the CDR3. The CDR3 nucleotides are TGTGCCAGCAGCGTAGGGGACAGGGGTACCACTGAAGCTTTCTTT. Protein sequence: CASSVGDRGTTEAFF. The full variable domain, completed using reference TRBV9 and TRBJ1-1, is DSGVTQTPKHLITATGQRVTLRCSPRSGDLSVYWYQQSLDQGLQFLIQYYNGEERAKGNILERFSAQQFPDLHSELNLSSLELGDSALYFCASSVGDRGTTEAFFGQGTRLTVV.

The sample holds a few counts of this clonotype. The rearrangement uses TRBV12-3 or TRBV12-4 and TRBJ2-1; tentative D call: TRBD2 (5 bases). There are 13 residues in the CDR3. With 9 bases removed from V and 7 bases from J, the gap between germline ends came to 16 bases. The CDR3 nucleotides read TGTGCCAGTGGGCGGACTCCCCATAATGAGCAGTTCTTC. Translating gives CASGRTPHNEQFF.

This chain uses TRBV6-1 with TRBJ2-3, with TRBD2 identical over 11 bases. The CDR3 runs 17 residues. The germline V gene encodes CDR1 MNHNS and CDR2 SASEGT. After removal of 5 bases from V and 6 bases from J, the junction contained 13 bases not matched to a gene. Here the CDR3 DNA reads TGTGCCAGCAGTCCCGGACTAGCGGGTCCCCGGGGGGATACGCAGTATTTT. Protein product: CASSPGLAGPRGDTQYF.